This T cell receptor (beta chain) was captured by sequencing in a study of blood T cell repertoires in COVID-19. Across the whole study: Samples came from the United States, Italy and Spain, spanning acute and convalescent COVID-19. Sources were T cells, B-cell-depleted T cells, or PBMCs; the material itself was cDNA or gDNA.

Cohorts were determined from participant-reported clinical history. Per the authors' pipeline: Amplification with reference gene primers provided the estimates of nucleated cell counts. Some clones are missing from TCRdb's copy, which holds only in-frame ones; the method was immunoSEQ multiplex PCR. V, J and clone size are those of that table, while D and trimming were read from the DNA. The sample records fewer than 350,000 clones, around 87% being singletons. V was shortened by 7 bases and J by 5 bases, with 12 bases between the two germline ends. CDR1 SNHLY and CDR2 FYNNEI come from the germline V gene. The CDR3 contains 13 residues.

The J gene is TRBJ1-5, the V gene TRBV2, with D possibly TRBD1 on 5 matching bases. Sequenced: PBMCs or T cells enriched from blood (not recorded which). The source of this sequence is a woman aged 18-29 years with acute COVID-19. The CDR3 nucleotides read TGTGCCAGCACCGAGGGGAGGTATCAGCCCCAGCATTTT. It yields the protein CASTEGRYQPQHF.